The entry below describes one T cell receptor (beta chain). Antigen unknown. These data come from a study of shared clonotypes between healthy human individuals. Trimming removed 2 bases from V and 7 bases from J; junction bases left unmatched: 10. From germline, CDR1 is MNHEY and CDR2 SMNVEV (reference sequence). This CDR3 has 16 residues. Libraries were prepared by immunoSEQ multiplex PCR; TCRdb keeps only in-frame clonotypes and omits some of them. The table lists about 1.5 million clones, roughly 96% of them singletons, with about 1.2% in the top ten. Study-wide results and limits: Non-shared clonotypes displayed generation probabilities falling below those of clonotypes present in all four donors.

The chain combines TRBV27 with TRBJ2-1; TRBD2 matches at 8 bases. The clonotype was recovered from a man aged 25-45 years in good health. The sample taken for sequencing was naive CD4+ T cells sorted from blood. Subset indicated: CD45RA+ positively selected. CDR3 DNA: TGTGCCAGCAGTTTAGTTCGAGCGGGAGATGTGAATGAGCAGTTCTTC. Translated, it gives CASSLVRAGDVNEQFF.